This TCR beta chain was obtained from a study of neurological immune-mediated disorders (dated by TCRdb to the late 2010s). Study-wide context: Among the roughly 35 multiple sclerosis patients, roughly 31 had relapsing-remitting MS and 3 had secondary progressive MS. Using UMI-based sequencing, the study compared peripheral blood TCR-beta repertoires from patients with HTLV-I-associated myelopathy (HAM/TSP), patients with multiple sclerosis, and healthy controls. Longitudinal samples, technical triplicates and paired sorted CD4+ and CD8+ T-cell subsets, alongside PBMC samples, were included among the roughly 110 TCR-beta libraries. The cohort comprised 65 to 75 subjects: about 14 HAM/TSP patients, 34 multiple sclerosis patients and 20 or so healthy controls.

This clonotype was counted ten times or more. Its specific antigen is unknown. The input lacks base qualities; no much larger clone sits a single base away. The research as a whole found: TCR clonal expansion was greatest in HAM/TSP patients and smallest in MS patients, who ranked below even healthy controls. In a phylogenetic analysis, the repertoires of 18 out of 34 MS patients fell into a single cluster of related CDR3 sequences, pointing to a possible signature at the repertoire level. Across subjects, expanded clones never shared an identical CDR3 amino acid sequence, which suggests that the TCR-beta repertoires in every group were private. No association of the MS cluster with clinical or MRI features was observed, and the need for larger cohorts was stated by the authors.

Unsorted PBMC libraries were generated from 2 million PBMCs stored in RNAlater at -80 °C until RNA extraction. The multiple sclerosis patients were enrolled in a US clinical protocol that used magnetic resonance imaging to evaluate disease progression. PBMCs were separated from peripheral blood using Ficoll-Hypaque density gradient centrifugation and then cryopreserved in liquid nitrogen. cDNA synthesis used template-switch 5'RACE with a primer carrying a 10-nucleotide random unique molecular identifier tagging each TCR transcript. Over 180 million TCR-beta sequences, covering 15-18 subjects, were produced in each sequencing run. Total RNA was extracted with the RNeasy kit. The KAPA Real-time Library Amplification kit was used to amplify TCR-beta VDJ regions with primers for the TCR constant region and the 5'RACE anchor. A first PCR added sample indexes and Illumina adaptors, and a second PCR then raised library yield. The roughly 650 bp TCR product was size-selected on a 2% E-gel SizeSelection system after Ampure bead purification. Library quality was checked on a Bioanalyzer, concentration was measured with Qubit, and libraries were quantified with the Kapa Library Quantification kit before pooling. An Illumina HiSeq 2500 sequenced the libraries paired-end 2 x 150 bp. To increase sequence diversity, roughly 24-32% phiX was spiked into each library pool. The paper's data handling went like this. Quality-filtered reads were processed with the UMI-based MiGEC pipeline, and over 90% of raw TCR sequences were removed by the MiGEC pipeline during error correction. IMGT germline references were used for aligning VDJ genes, and each clonotype was defined as a unique CDR3 amino acid sequence together with its V-J genes. Clonal expansion, Shannon diversity, and CDR3 relatedness (CalcPairwiseDistances, ClusterSamples) were evaluated with VDJtools, and phylogenetic trees were built with CLCbio workbench. Expanded clones were defined as having at least 8 unique UMIs, based on coefficient-of-variation modelling across technical triplicates. Clones were called with MiXCR by TCRdb after fastp trimmed the public reads at Q25, and only in-frame beta chains were retained. Every distinct CDR3 protein forms one entry, paired with its most common genes and DNA. TCRdb, not the authors, supplied the V and J calls. The sample contains tens of thousands of distinct CDR3 sequences, 3% to 4.5% of them found a single time. Together, the top ten hold around 2.7% of the sample.

Including the terminal cysteine and phenylalanine, the CDR3 comprises 13 residues. Kept here is only the CDR3 DNA, which spans 39 bases and is read in frame from base 1. Trimming removed 6 bases from V and 4 bases from J, leaving 13 bases between the germline ends. The germline V gene (reference sequence) sets CDR1 to DFQATT and CDR2 to SNEGSKA. The sequenced material came from PBMCs. Recombination joined TRBV20-1 with TRBJ1-5; TRBD1 is perhaps the D gene, given 5 matching bases. The sequence derives from a woman aged 50 to 65 with multiple sclerosis. The CDR3 amino acid sequence is: CSASRGVNQPQHF. The base sequence is TGCAGTGCGTCTCGGGGGGTAAATCAGCCCCAGCATTTT.